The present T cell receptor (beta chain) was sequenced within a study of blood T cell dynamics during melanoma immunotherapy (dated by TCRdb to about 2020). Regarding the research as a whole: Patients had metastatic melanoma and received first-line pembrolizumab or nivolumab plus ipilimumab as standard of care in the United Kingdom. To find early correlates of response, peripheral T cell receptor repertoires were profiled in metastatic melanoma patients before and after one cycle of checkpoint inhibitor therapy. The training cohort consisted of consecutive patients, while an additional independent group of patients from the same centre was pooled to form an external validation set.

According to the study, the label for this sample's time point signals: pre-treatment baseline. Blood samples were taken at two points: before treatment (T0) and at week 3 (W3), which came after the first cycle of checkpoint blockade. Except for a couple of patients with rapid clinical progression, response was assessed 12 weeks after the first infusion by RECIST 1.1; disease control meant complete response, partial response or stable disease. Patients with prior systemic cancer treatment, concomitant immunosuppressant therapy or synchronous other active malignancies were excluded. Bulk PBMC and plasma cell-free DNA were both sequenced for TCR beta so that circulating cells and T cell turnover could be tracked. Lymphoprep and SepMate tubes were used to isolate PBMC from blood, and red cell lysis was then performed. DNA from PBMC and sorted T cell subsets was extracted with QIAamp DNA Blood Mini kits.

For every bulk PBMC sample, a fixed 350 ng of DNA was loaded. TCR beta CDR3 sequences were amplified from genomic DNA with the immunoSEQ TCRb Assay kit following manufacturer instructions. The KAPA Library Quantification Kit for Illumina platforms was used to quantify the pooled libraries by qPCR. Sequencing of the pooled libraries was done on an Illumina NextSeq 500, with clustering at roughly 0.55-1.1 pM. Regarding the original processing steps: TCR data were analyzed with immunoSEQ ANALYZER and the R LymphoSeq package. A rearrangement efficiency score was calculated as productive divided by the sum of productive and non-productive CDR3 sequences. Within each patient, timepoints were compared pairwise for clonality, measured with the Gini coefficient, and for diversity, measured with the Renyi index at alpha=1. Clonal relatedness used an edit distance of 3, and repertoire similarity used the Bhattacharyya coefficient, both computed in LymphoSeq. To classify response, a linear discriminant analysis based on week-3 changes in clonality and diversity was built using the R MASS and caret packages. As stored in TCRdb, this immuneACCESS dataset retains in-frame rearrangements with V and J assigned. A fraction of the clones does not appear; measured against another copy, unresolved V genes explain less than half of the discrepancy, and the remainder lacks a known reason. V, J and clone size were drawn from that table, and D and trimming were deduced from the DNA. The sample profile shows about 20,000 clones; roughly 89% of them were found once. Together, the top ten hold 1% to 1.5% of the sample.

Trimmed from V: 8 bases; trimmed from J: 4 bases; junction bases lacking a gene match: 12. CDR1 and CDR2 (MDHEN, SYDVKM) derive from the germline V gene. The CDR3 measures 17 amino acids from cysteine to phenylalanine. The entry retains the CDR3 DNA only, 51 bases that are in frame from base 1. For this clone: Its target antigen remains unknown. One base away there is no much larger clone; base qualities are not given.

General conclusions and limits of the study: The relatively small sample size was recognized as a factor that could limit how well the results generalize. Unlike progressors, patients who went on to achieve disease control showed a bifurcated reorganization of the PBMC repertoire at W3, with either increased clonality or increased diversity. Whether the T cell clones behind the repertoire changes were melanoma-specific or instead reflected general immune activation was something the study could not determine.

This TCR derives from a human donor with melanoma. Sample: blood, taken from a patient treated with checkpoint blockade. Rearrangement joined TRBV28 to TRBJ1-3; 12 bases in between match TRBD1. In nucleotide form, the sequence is TGTGCCAGCGGGGGGCTCCCCGGGACAGGGGGCGGAAACACCATATATTTT. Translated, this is CASGGLPGTGGGNTIYF.